The 5 T cell receptor beta chains below come from one sample, sequenced in a study of CD8 T cells in ankylosing spondylitis. Broader study findings: Fewer than ten highly homologous variants made up a TCR beta motif, and this motif appeared characteristic of ankylosing spondylitis blood.

TCRdb reanalysed the 5' RACE reads using MiXCR and keeps one entry per CDR3 protein. The sample holds 200,000 to 250,000 distinct CDR3 sequences, roughly 18% seen once. Which antigens these TCRs recognize remains unknown. Sequenced input: blood, either unsorted or a sorted T cell fraction (not recorded which). The source of these receptors is a male donor with ankylosing spondylitis.

The table lists this clonotype with a few counts. V and J are TRBV7-8 and TRBJ2-5, with 13 bases identical to TRBD2. V shed 5 bases and J 4 bases; nucleotides not matched to a gene: 4. Germline V lookup: CDR1 SGHVS, CDR2 FQNEAQ. This CDR3 has 15 residues. CDR3 protein: CASSQGLAGRETQYF. The CDR3 DNA is TGTGCCAGCAGCCAGGGACTAGCGGGAAGAGAGACCCAGTACTTC.

This chain links TRBV19 with TRBJ1-5; D not resolved. Trimming cost V 6 bases and J 1 base, with 13 bases left between them. The germline CDR1 and CDR2 sequences are LNHDA and SQIVND (reference sequence). The CDR3 consists of 15 residues. This CDR3 reads CASSSDRSSNQPQHF. The CDR3 DNA reads TGTGCCAGTAGCTCGGACCGAAGCAGCAATCAGCCCCAGCATTTT.

This clonotype has just a few counts. V gene TRBV12-3 or TRBV12-4 combines with J gene TRBJ2-5; TRBD2 agrees at 9 bases. V trimming: 1 base; J trimming: 0 bases; junction bases outside the gene matches: 3. CDR3 length: 16 residues. The CDR3 nucleotides are TGTGCCAGCAGTTTAGAGACTAGCGGCCACCAAGAGACCCAGTACTTC. Translating gives CASSLETSGHQETQYF.

The V and J genes are TRBV30 and TRBJ2-7, with D hard to call. CDR1 GTSNPN and CDR2 SVGIG come from the germline V gene (reference sequence). V dropped 4 bases and J dropped 2 bases, with 6 bases sitting between them. The CDR3 covers 11 residues. The chain's CDR3 is CAWNDAYEQYF. CDR3 coding DNA: TGTGCCTGGAACGATGCCTACGAGCAGTACTTC.

This sequence joins TRBV6-1 and TRBJ2-2; D is unclear. Germline V lookup: CDR1 MNHNS, CDR2 SASEGT. The CDR3 is 13 amino acids. The ends were cut back, 5 bases at V and 7 bases at J, with 11 bases in the middle. The CDR3 reads CASSPWPGGELFF. For the CDR3, the DNA is TGTGCCAGCAGTCCCTGGCCCGGCGGGGAGCTGTTTTTT.